The source of this T cell receptor (beta chain) is a study of CD8 T cells in Susac syndrome. Random hexamers were used to reverse transcribe about 0.5 to 1 ug of RNA. TCRdb re-called the immunoSEQ multiplex PCR reads through MiXCR, storing one row per CDR3 protein. The sample gives under 200,000 distinct CDR3 sequences, 90% to 95% of which show up once; 0.15% to 0.2% is in the top ten. The sequencing input was CD8+ T cells from PBMCs. This TCR was recovered from a human donor with multiple sclerosis.

CDR3 sequence reads: CASSPPRTGELFF. For the CDR3, the DNA is TGTGCCAGCTCACCGCCGCGGACCGGGGAGCTGTTTTTT. The genes are TRBV18 and TRBJ2-2; D is uncertain. Germline lookup yields CDR1 KGHSH and CDR2 LQKENI. Trimming took off 3 bases at V and 5 bases at J, with 7 bases between the two ends. The CDR3 has 13 residues.